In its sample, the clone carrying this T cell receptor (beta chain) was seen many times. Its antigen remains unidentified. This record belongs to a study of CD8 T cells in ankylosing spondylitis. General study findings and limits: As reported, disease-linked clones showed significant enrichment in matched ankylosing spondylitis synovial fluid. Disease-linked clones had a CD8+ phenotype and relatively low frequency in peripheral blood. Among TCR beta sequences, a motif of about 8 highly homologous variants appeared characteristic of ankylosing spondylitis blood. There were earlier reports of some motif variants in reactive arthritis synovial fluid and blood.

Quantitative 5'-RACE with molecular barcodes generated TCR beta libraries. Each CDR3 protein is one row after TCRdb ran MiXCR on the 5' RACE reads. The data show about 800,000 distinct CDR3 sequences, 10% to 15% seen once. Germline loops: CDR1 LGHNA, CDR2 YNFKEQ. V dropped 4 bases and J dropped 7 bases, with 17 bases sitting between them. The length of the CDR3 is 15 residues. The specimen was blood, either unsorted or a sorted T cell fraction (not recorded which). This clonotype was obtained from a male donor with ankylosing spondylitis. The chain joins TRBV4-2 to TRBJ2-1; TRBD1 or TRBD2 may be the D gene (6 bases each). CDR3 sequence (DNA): TGTGCCAGCAGCCCGCCGGGACAACGGGGGAATGAGCAGTTCTTC. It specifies CASSPPGQRGNEQFF.